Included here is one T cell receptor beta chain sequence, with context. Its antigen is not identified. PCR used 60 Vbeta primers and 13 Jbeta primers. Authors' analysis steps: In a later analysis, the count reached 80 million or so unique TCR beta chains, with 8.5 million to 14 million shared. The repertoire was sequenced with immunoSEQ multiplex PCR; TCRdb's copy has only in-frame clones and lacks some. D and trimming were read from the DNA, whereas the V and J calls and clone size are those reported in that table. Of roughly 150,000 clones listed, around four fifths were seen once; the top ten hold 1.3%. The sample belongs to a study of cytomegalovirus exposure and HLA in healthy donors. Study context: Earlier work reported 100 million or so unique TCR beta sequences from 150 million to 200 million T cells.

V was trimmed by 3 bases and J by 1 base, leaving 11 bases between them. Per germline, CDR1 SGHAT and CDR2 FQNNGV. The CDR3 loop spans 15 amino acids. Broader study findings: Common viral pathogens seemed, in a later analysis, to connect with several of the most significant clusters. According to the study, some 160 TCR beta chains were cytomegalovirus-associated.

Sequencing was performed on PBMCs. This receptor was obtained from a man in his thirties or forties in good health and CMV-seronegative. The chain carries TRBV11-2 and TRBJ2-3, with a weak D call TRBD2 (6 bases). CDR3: CASSFLAEGTDTQYF. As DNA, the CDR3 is TGTGCCAGCAGCTTCTTAGCGGAGGGCACAGATACGCAGTATTTT.